This T cell receptor beta chain was captured in a study of T cell responses to AZD1222 COVID-19 vaccine. Regarding the study as a whole: Only a handful of AZD1222 recipients, several in all, had baseline seropositivity.

Sequencing was performed with immunoSEQ multiplex PCR; in TCRdb, only in-frame clones are kept and a portion is missing. The table includes approximately 93,000 clones, approximately 90% detected once. V lost 0 bases and J lost 0, with 21 bases in between. In germline, CDR1 is LGHNA, CDR2 YNFKEQ. The CDR3 contains 19 residues. A remark on this clone: Its target is unknown.

This TCR came from an adult who received the AZD1222 COVID-19 vaccine. V usage is TRBV4-2 and J usage is TRBJ2-7; the D gene is possibly TRBD2 (6 bases). The sequencing here drew on peripheral blood, taken 28 days after the second AZD1222 dose. CDR3 amino acids: CASSQEGPRASGRSYEQYF. In DNA form, the CDR3 reads TGTGCCAGCAGCCAAGAAGGACCCCGGGCGAGCGGGCGCTCCTACGAGCAGTACTTC.